Below are 11 T cell receptor beta chains sequenced from a single sample in a study of cytotoxic CD8 clonotypes in ibrutinib-treated CLL. Data came from immunoSEQ multiplex PCR; TCRdb stores just in-frame clones and leaves some out. Of fewer than 85,000 clones detected, roughly 83% appear once; the ten largest clones hold more than 4.5%. Sequenced here: PBMCs, sampled after 12 months of ibrutinib treatment. Source of these receptors: a human donor with chronic lymphocytic leukemia.

This clone was counted only a few times. Sequence at one end of the junction differs from germline and may be a read error. V gene TRBV7-7 combines with J gene TRBJ1-2; D unclear. The CDR3 sequence is 13 residues long. Germline V gives CDR1 SSHAT, CDR2 FNYEAQ (reference sequence). The DNA of the CDR3 is TGTGCTAGCAGCCCCCTTGACAAGTACGGCTACACCTTC. It is translated as CASSPLDKYGYTF.

In DNA form, the CDR3 reads TGTGCCAGCACCCCCGGACAGGGGGCGCCCAGCACAGATACGCAGTATTTT. It encodes CASTPGQGAPSTDTQYF. The gene calls are TRBV7-9 and TRBJ2-3; 11 bases are shared with TRBD1. Germline CDR1 reads SEHNR; CDR2 reads FQNEAQ (reference sequence). The CDR3 sequence is 17 residues long. Trimming took 7 bases from V and 0 from J; bases not matched to a gene: 9.

This sequence joins TRBV5-1 and TRBJ2-1; the match to TRBD1 covers 11 bases. CDR3 length equals 17 residues. Trimming removed 0 bases from V and 3 bases from J; junction bases left unmatched: 5. Germline V gene sequence: CDR1 SGHRS, CDR2 YFSETQ. The CDR3 loop reads CASSLGTGGGFYNEQFF. CDR3 bases: TGCGCCAGCAGCTTGGGGACAGGGGGCGGTTTCTACAATGAGCAGTTCTTC.

This clone appeared many times. The chain uses TRBV7-9 and TRBJ1-3; a weak D match, TRBD1 (5 bases). The V and J ends lost 4 bases and 8 bases respectively, with 12 bases between them. CDR1 SEHNR and CDR2 FQNEAQ come from the germline V gene (reference sequence). The length of the CDR3 is 13 residues. The CDR3 loop is CASSSPMGDTIYF. The DNA of the CDR3 is TGTGCCAGCAGCTCACCTATGGGGGACACCATATATTTT.

V and J are TRBV10-3 and TRBJ2-5, with 9 positions matching TRBD1. CDR1 and CDR2 (germline): ENHRY, SYGVKD. The J segment lost 5 bases and the V segment lost 10 bases, leaving 5 bases of the junction unmatched. The CDR3 is 12 amino acids. The CDR3 region has the DNA TGTGCCACCCAGACAGGGGGGGAGACCCAGTACTTC. As protein: CATQTGGETQYF.

This clone was observed at least ten times. The chain is built from TRBV5-1 and TRBJ1-1; D is perhaps TRBD1 (6 bases). The germline CDR1 and CDR2 sequences are SGHRS and YFSETQ. Trimming pared 7 bases from V and 2 bases from J, leaving 15 bases between. The CDR3 runs 14 residues. This CDR3 reads CASRPRTANTEAFF. CDR3 DNA sequence: TGCGCCAGCCGTCCCCGGACAGCTAACACTGAAGCTTTCTTT.

In DNA form, the CDR3 reads TGTGCCAGCAGCGGTAACGCTCGGGGTACGCAGTATTTT. It yields the protein CASSGNARGTQYF. J is TRBJ2-3 and V is TRBV7-9; D might be TRBD2 (5 bases). The CDR3 loop spans 13 amino acids. Deletions cut 5 bases from V and 8 bases from J, with 14 bases between. Germline-derived CDR1 and CDR2 are SEHNR and FQNEAQ (reference sequence).

CDR3 residues: CASSQEQDQETQYF. CDR3 coding DNA: TGTGCCAGCAGCCAAGAACAGGACCAAGAGACCCAGTACTTC. The chain is built from TRBV4-2 and TRBJ2-5; D possibly corresponds to TRBD1 (5 bases). The V end lost 0 bases, the J end lost 0 bases, and 5 bases lay between the germline ends. The CDR3 runs 14 residues. Germline assignment: CDR1 LGHNA and CDR2 YNFKEQ.

The V gene is TRBV6-5, the J gene TRBJ2-7; no clear D. The CDR3 spans 14 residues. Trimming took off 7 bases at V and 3 bases at J, with 16 bases between the two ends. In germline, CDR1 is MNHEY, CDR2 SVGAGI. The CDR3 is CASKTSTVVYEQYF. CDR3 nucleotide sequence: TGTGCCAGCAAGACCTCGACCGTCGTCTACGAGCAGTACTTC.

The gene calls are TRBV7-6 and TRBJ2-3; weak D call: TRBD2 (6 bases). CDR1 is SGHVS, CDR2 FNYEAQ, per germline. With 1 base removed from V and 8 bases from J, the gap between germline ends came to 13 bases. The CDR3 is made up of 14 amino acids. The CDR3 bases are TGTGCCAGCAGCTTAGTGGGGGGTTCGGGTACGCAGTATTTT. Its translation is CASSLVGGSGTQYF. The variable domain in full, completed from reference TRBV7-6 and TRBJ2-3, reads GAGVSQSPRYKVTKRGQDVALRCDPISGHVSLYWYRQALGQGPEFLTYFNYEAQQDKSGLPNDRFSAERPEGSISTLTIQRTEQRDSAMYRCASSLVGGSGTQYFGPGTRLTVL.

V and J are TRBV4-3 and TRBJ1-2, with 8 positions matching TRBD1. The CDR3 is 18 amino acids. Losses at the gene ends were 1 base for V and 8 bases for J; bases not matched to a gene: 18. Germline-derived CDR1 and CDR2 are LGHNA and YSLEER. The CDR3 sequence is CASSQGGTGLLTWGGYTF. The DNA of the CDR3 is TGCGCCAGCAGCCAAGGCGGGACAGGTCTTCTAACATGGGGGGGCTACACCTTC.